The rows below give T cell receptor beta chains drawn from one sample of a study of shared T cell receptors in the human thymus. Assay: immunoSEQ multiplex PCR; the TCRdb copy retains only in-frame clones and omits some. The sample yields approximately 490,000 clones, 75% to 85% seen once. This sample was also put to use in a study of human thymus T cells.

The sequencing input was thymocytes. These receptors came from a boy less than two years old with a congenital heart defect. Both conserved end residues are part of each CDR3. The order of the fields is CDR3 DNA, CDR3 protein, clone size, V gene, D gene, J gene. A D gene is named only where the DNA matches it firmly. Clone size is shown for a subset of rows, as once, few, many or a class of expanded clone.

CDR3 DNA: TGTGCCAGCAGCCCCGGGACAGGGCCTCCGAACACCGGGGAGCTGTTTTTT
CDR3 protein: CASSPGTGPPNTGELFF
clone size: few
V gene: TRBV28
D gene: TRBD1
J gene: TRBJ2-2

CDR3 DNA: TGTGCCAGTTCACTCGGCCAGGGGCGGAATGAAACCTCTAGCAATCAGCCCCAGCATTTT
CDR3 protein: CASSLGQGRNETSSNQPQHF
clone size: few
V gene: TRBV19
D gene: .
J gene: TRBJ1-5

CDR3 DNA: TGTGCCAGCAGTTTAGGAATTTGGCTAGCGGGAGTAGGCCAAAACATTCAGTACTTC
CDR3 protein: CASSLGIWLAGVGQNIQYF
clone size: .
V gene: TRBV28
D gene: TRBD2
J gene: TRBJ2-4

CDR3 DNA: TGTGCCAGCAGCCCTCGACAGGGATTAGCCAAAAACATTCAGTACTTC
CDR3 protein: CASSPRQGLAKNIQYF
clone size: .
V gene: TRBV28
D gene: TRBD1
J gene: TRBJ2-4

CDR3 DNA: TGTGCCAGCAGCTCCACAGGGGGCAATGAGCAGTTCTTC
CDR3 protein: CASSSTGGNEQFF
clone size: .
V gene: TRBV11-2
D gene: TRBD1
J gene: TRBJ2-1

CDR3 DNA: TGTGCCAGCAGCTTGTATCTTCCAGGGGCCTACGAGCAGTACTTC
CDR3 protein: CASSLYLPGAYEQYF
clone size: .
V gene: TRBV5-6
D gene: .
J gene: TRBJ2-7

CDR3 DNA: TGTGCCAGTAGCCTAGGTAGCAATCAGCCCCAGCATTTT
CDR3 protein: CASSLGSNQPQHF
clone size: .
V gene: TRBV19
D gene: .
J gene: TRBJ1-5

CDR3 DNA: TGCGCCAGCAGCCCGGGACTAGCGGGAGCGTCCCCCGGAGCCAACGTCCTGACTTTC
CDR3 protein: CASSPGLAGASPGANVLTF
clone size: .
V gene: TRBV4-1
D gene: TRBD2
J gene: TRBJ2-6

CDR3 DNA: TGTGCCAGCCGTCCGGGACAGGGGAAGGAGACCCAGTACTTC
CDR3 protein: CASRPGQGKETQYF
clone size: few
V gene: TRBV28
D gene: TRBD1
J gene: TRBJ2-5

CDR3 DNA: TGTGCCACCAGCAGAGTGCGTGTGGTCGCGACCGGGGAGCTGTTTTTT
CDR3 protein: CATSRVRVVATGELFF
clone size: once
V gene: TRBV15
D gene: .
J gene: TRBJ2-2

CDR3 DNA: TGTGCCAGCAGCCAAGAAGGGGCTAGCGGGAGGGTTACCTACAATGAGCAGTTCTTC
CDR3 protein: CASSQEGASGRVTYNEQFF
clone size: .
V gene: TRBV14
D gene: TRBD2
J gene: TRBJ2-1

CDR3 DNA: TGCGCCAGCAGCCATGGGCTCCCGGGACAGGGGTCCTACAATGAGCAGTTCTTC
CDR3 protein: CASSHGLPGQGSYNEQFF
clone size: .
V gene: TRBV4-3
D gene: TRBD1
J gene: TRBJ2-1

CDR3 DNA: TGCGCCAGCAGCCAAGATACAAAAGCTGGGGCCAACGTCCTGACTTTC
CDR3 protein: CASSQDTKAGANVLTF
clone size: .
V gene: TRBV4-1
D gene: .
J gene: TRBJ2-6

CDR3 DNA: TGTGCCAGTAGTATGAACAGAAACACTGAAGCTTTCTTT
CDR3 protein: CASSMNRNTEAFF
clone size: few
V gene: TRBV19
D gene: .
J gene: TRBJ1-1

CDR3 DNA: TGCGCCAGCAGCCAAGATATCGCAGACTCCTACAATGAGCAGTTCTTC
CDR3 protein: CASSQDIADSYNEQFF
clone size: .
V gene: TRBV4-1
D gene: .
J gene: TRBJ2-1

CDR3 DNA: TGTGCCAGCAGCGTGGGACTAGCGAGATACAATGAGCAGTTCTTC
CDR3 protein: CASSVGLARYNEQFF
clone size: .
V gene: TRBV11-2
D gene: TRBD2
J gene: TRBJ2-1